A single sample is the source of the 18 T cell receptor beta chains below, sequenced in a study of glioma-infiltrating T cells after dendritic cell vaccination. Profiling relied on immunoSEQ multiplex PCR, and the TCRdb table lists in-frame clones only, not all of them. The sample holds tens of thousands of clones, about nine tenths seen once. The time point is: after dendritic cell vaccination, including at tumor progression/relapse. Source: blood, taken after dendritic cell vaccination. Every receptor here comes from a human donor with glioblastoma.

This rearrangement joins TRBV7-2 to TRBJ2-1; D remains unclear. CDR1 is SGHTA, CDR2 FQGNSA, per germline. The CDR3 has 13 amino acids. V was pared by 4 bases and J by 10 bases, with 14 bases between. The CDR3 protein is CASSSFDRQEQFF. The CDR3 DNA reads TGTGCCAGCAGCTCCTTCGACCGACAAGAGCAGTTCTTC.

The chain is built from TRBV19 and TRBJ1-6; maybe TRBD1 (5 bases). V lost 5 bases and J 7 bases, leaving 15 bases between the germline ends. This CDR3 has 15 residues. Germline V gene sequence: CDR1 LNHDA, CDR2 SQIVND (reference sequence). In nucleotides, the CDR3 is TGTGCCAGTAGTGCCGACTGGGGGGTAAATTCACCCCTCCACTTT. Residues: CASSADWGVNSPLHF. Together with reference TRBV19 and TRBJ1-6, the CDR3 gives the full variable domain: DGGITQSPKYLFRKEGQNVTLSCEQNLNHDAMYWYRQDPGQGLRLIYYSQIVNDFQKGDIAEGYSVSREKKESFPLTVTSAQKNPTAFYLCASSADWGVNSPLHFGNGTRLTVT.

This rearrangement joins TRBV7-9 to TRBJ2-1; D remains ambiguous. V lost 8 bases to trimming and J lost 7 bases, with 18 bases between them. Germline lookup yields CDR1 SEHNR and CDR2 FQNEAQ (reference sequence). The CDR3 contains 14 residues. CDR3 sequence (DNA): TGTGCCAGCGTCCCCTTAGATTTCAAAAATGAGCAGTTCTTC. This translates into CASVPLDFKNEQFF. Based on the CDR3 plus reference TRBV7-9 and TRBJ2-1, the full variable domain is DTGVSQNPRHKITKRGQNVTFRCDPISEHNRLYWYRQTLGQGPEFLTYFQNEAQLEKSRLLSDRFSAERPKGSFSTLEIQRTEQGDSAMYLCASVPLDFKNEQFFGPGTRLTVL.

The chain links TRBV19 to TRBJ1-1; TRBD1 might be the D (5 bases). V was clipped by 5 bases and J by 6 bases, with 16 bases between them. This CDR3 spans 14 amino acids. Germline V gene sequence: CDR1 LNHDA, CDR2 SQIVND (reference sequence). DNA of the CDR3: TGTGCCAGTAGTGGTCTCAGGGTGGACGCTGAAGCTTTCTTT. Its protein product is CASSGLRVDAEAFF.

The gene calls are TRBV10-3 and TRBJ2-4, with 11 bases fitting TRBD2. The CDR3 is made up of 17 amino acids. Germline V lookup: CDR1 ENHRY, CDR2 SYGVKD. V lost 2 bases to trimming and J lost 5 bases; unmatched junction nucleotides: 8. CDR3 sequence reads: CAISEPGTSGGENIQYF. The CDR3 coding sequence is TGTGCCATCAGTGAGCCCGGGACTAGCGGTGGGGAAAACATTCAGTACTTC.

This chain connects TRBV5-1 to TRBJ2-1; 9 bases are a match to TRBD2. V was clipped by 0 bases and J by 0 bases; unmatched bases: 10. The CDR3 sequence is 19 residues long. Germline CDR1 reads SGHRS; CDR2 reads YFSETQ. For the CDR3, the DNA is TGCGCCAGCAGCTTGGGGGGGGCTAGCGGGGTAAGCTCCTACAATGAGCAGTTCTTC. It yields the protein CASSLGGASGVSSYNEQFF.

The gene calls are TRBV28 and TRBJ2-7; possible D gene TRBD1, 5 bases. CDR1 and CDR2 from the germline V gene are MDHEN and SYDVKM. V dropped 6 bases and J dropped 3 bases, with 12 bases sitting between them. The CDR3 sequence is 13 residues long. The DNA for the CDR3 is TGTGCCAGCAGGCGTCCAGGACACTACGAGCAGTACTTC. Encoded protein: CASRRPGHYEQYF.

The chain joins TRBV5-4 to TRBJ1-1, with D perhaps TRBD1 (6 bases). This CDR3 has 13 residues. Germline CDR1 is SGHNT and CDR2 is YYREEE (reference sequence). V lost 3 bases to trimming and J lost 1 base, with 7 bases between them. CDR3: CASSSQGNTEAFF. CDR3 coding DNA: TGTGCCAGCAGCTCACAGGGGAACACTGAAGCTTTCTTT.

The chain carries TRBV18 and TRBJ2-3, with 8 bases identical to TRBD1. Germline lookup yields CDR1 KGHSH and CDR2 LQKENI. The length of the CDR3 is 14 residues. The V gene end was trimmed by 3 bases and the J gene end by 1 base; junction bases not matched to a gene: 0. DNA of the CDR3: TGTGCCAGCTCACCGACAGGGGGCACAGATACGCAGTATTTT. Its translation is CASSPTGGTDTQYF.

This clone was picked up a small number of times. V is TRBV12-5 and J is TRBJ1-1; 7 nucleotides agree with TRBD1. V was clipped by 6 bases and J by 11 bases; unmatched bases: 6. CDR3 length equals 11 residues. From germline, CDR1 is LGHNT and CDR2 FRNRAP. The CDR3, as DNA: TGTGCTAGTGGCCCCGACAGGGTTGCTTTCTTT. It specifies CASGPDRVAFF.

This clone was found once. The chain combines TRBV7-9 with TRBJ2-1; TRBD2 agrees at 7 bases. In germline, CDR1 is SEHNR, CDR2 FQNEAQ (reference sequence). Losses at the gene ends were 4 bases for V and 5 bases for J; bases not matched to a gene: 11. CDR3 length: 16 residues. CDR3 sequence reads: CASSSIWGGVHNEQFF. In nucleotides, the CDR3 is TGTGCCAGCAGCTCCATTTGGGGGGGAGTACACAATGAGCAGTTCTTC. Complete variable domain (other parts from reference TRBV7-9 and TRBJ2-1): DTGVSQNPRHKITKRGQNVTFRCDPISEHNRLYWYRQTLGQGPEFLTYFQNEAQLEKSRLLSDRFSAERPKGSFSTLEIQRTEQGDSAMYLCASSSIWGGVHNEQFFGPGTRLTVL.

The chain combines TRBV9 with TRBJ2-1; 10 nucleotides agree with TRBD2. Germline CDR1 reads SGDLS; CDR2 reads YYNGEE. CDR3 length equals 14 residues. The ends lost 6 bases at V and 4 bases at J; junction bases unmatched: 4. CDR3: CASNPGLAYNEQFF. The DNA of the CDR3 is TGTGCCAGCAACCCGGGACTAGCGTACAATGAGCAGTTCTTC. Full variable domain (outside the CDR3, taken from reference TRBV9 and TRBJ2-1): DSGVTQTPKHLITATGQRVTLRCSPRSGDLSVYWYQQSLDQGLQFLIQYYNGEERAKGNILERFSAQQFPDLHSELNLSSLELGDSALYFCASNPGLAYNEQFFGPGTRLTVL.

This clone appeared a single time. The rearrangement joins TRBV6-1 to TRBJ1-1; 11 bases agree with TRBD1. The CDR3 runs 14 residues. Germline-derived CDR1 and CDR2 are MNHNS and SASEGT. The junction had 2 bases not matched to a gene; V was cut back by 6 bases and J by 2 bases. CDR3 region: CASSRTGGNTEAFF. CDR3 nucleotides: TGTGCCAGCAGCAGGACAGGGGGCAACACTGAAGCTTTCTTT.

The chain uses TRBV18 and TRBJ2-7; TRBD2 aligns across 13 bases. This CDR3 region has 14 residues. Looked up from germline, CDR1 is KGHSH and CDR2 is LQKENI. V was pared by 3 bases and J by 6 bases, with 2 bases of the junction left unmatched. CDR3 DNA: TGTGCCAGCTCACCGGGACTAGCGGGATTCGAGCAGTACTTC. Protein sequence: CASSPGLAGFEQYF. Drawing the rest from reference TRBV18 and TRBJ2-7, the complete variable domain is NAGVMQNPRHLVRRRGQEARLRCSPMKGHSHVYWYRQLPEEGLKFMVYLQKENIIDESGMPKERFSAEFPKEGPSILRIQQVVRGDSAAYFCASSPGLAGFEQYFGPGTRLTVT.

The chain is built from TRBV10-3 and TRBJ2-2; D perhaps matches TRBD1 (5 bases). This CDR3 spans 15 amino acids. The ends were cut back, 6 bases at V and 1 base at J, with 12 bases in the middle. Germline V gives CDR1 ENHRY, CDR2 SYGVKD. CDR3 DNA: TGTGCCATCAGGGAGCAAGGGGTGAACACCGGGGAGCTGTTTTTT. Translation: CAIREQGVNTGELFF.

CDR3 DNA sequence: TGTGCCGGGGCGGGAGGGCCGTACGGCGAGCAGTACTTC. Translated, it gives CAGAGGPYGEQYF. This chain links TRBV9 with TRBJ2-7, with 9 bases lining up with TRBD2. Trimming cost V 10 bases and J 6 bases; bases outside gene matches: 11. The CDR3 covers 13 residues. Germline CDR1 reads SGDLS; CDR2 reads YYNGEE.

The chain couples TRBV4-2 to TRBJ1-3; maybe TRBD1 (6 bases). CDR1 and CDR2 from the germline V gene are LGHNA and YNFKEQ. This CDR3 comprises 16 residues. The V and J ends lost 8 bases and 0 bases respectively, with 17 bases between them. The CDR3 region has the DNA TGTGCCAGCGGCAAGAGCGGGGGCCCCTCTGGAAACACCATATATTTT. This gives the protein CASGKSGGPSGNTIYF.

The chain combines TRBV5-1 with TRBJ1-1, with D perhaps matching TRBD1 (6 bases). The CDR3 is made up of 17 amino acids. Germline CDR1 reads SGHRS; CDR2 reads YFSETQ. The CDR3 DNA follows: TGCGCTTGCCGCGGCAGGGGCCGCTTGGGAAAAAACACTGAAGCTTTCTTT. Amino acid sequence: CACRGRGRLGKNTEAFF.